The T cell receptor (beta chain) described here comes from a study of blood T cells in healthy people across ages (dated by TCRdb to the mid-2010s). Looking at the study overall: In model experiments, template switching captured about one uniquely barcoded TCR beta cDNA molecule for every two T cells. The study measured age-related changes in TCR beta repertoire diversity using deep sequencing normalized with unique cDNA molecular identifiers. Donors were grouped into four age groups: young (average 16 years), middle-aged (about 38), aged (approximately 58) and long-lived (just over 80). Donors of different ages were randomly distributed across sequencing lanes to avoid experimental bias. Two additional independent replicas of 1 million unique cDNA reads from the same blood draw were analyzed for two donors (one aged 18 to 30 and one aged 80 or older).

On this clonotype: Its binding antigen is unknown. Base-call qualities are not available, and no considerably larger clone is one nucleotide away.

Receptor amplification or capture employed 5' RACE. Sequencing relied on an Illumina HiSeq 2500. The second PCR ran for roughly 6 to 11 cycles and used a J-beta primer mix along with a sample-barcoded 5' primer. A template-switch 5' adaptor carrying 12 random nucleotides introduced a unique molecular identifier onto each TCR beta cDNA molecule. At least 3 million CDR3-containing paired-end reads were obtained from each sample. First-strand cDNA was synthesized from all RNA with the Mint cDNA synthesis kit, primed by a TRBC-specific oligonucleotide. After uracil-DNA glycosylase treatment, a first 18-cycle PCR used universal primers M1SS and BC2_uni_R on all cDNA. The source study handled its data this way. For normalization, 1 million high-quality reads were randomly selected from each sample, with every read carrying a distinct molecular identifier. Instead of being binned into consensus sequences, reads that shared molecular identifiers were thrown out. MiTCR, run with a Q25 quality threshold and the strictest error-elimination algorithm, handled CDR3 identification, clonotype clustering and error correction. Lower-bound total TCR beta diversity was estimated with a nonparametric unseen species model using Euler transformation. TCRdb applied fastp at Q25 and MiXCR to the public reads, then kept only in-frame beta chains. Under each unique CDR3 protein, matching rows form one entry showing the most common genes and DNA. The V and J calls and clone size come from TCRdb's table, not from the authors' own analysis. The sample contains 1.5 million to 2 million distinct CDR3 sequences, roughly 50% of them found a single time. The ten most abundant clones make up approximately 2% of the sample.

The investigation overall reported the following: Compared with the aged group, the long-lived group had more naive CD4+ T cells, fewer expanded clones and increased TCR diversity, suggesting age selection. Observed TCR beta diversity per million T cells fell roughly linearly with age, and a significant reduction was already apparent by age around 36. A strong correlation was found between observed TCR beta diversity and the percentage of naive T cells measured by flow cytometry. Estimates of total diversity based on one million sequenced T cells were considered lower bounds and underestimates. The CMV infection status of donors was not known, potentially confounding age-related changes in expanded clonotypes. Bulk unsorted PBMC profiling prevented conclusive comparison of naive and antigen-experienced compartments.

The roughly 39 donors, aged about 6 to 95 years, were systemically healthy Caucasian individuals from Russia. Each donor gave ten milliliters of peripheral blood, drawn into EDTA-treated Vacutainer tubes. Ficoll-Paque density-gradient centrifugation was used to isolate PBMCs, with at least 7 million obtained per sample. Trizol reagent was used to extract total RNA from PBMCs, with at least 5 micrograms per sample. For every donor, flow cytometry on a PBMC aliquot measured the percentage of naive CD45RAhigh/CD27high T cells. Trimming leaves V shorter by 6 bases and J shorter by 9 bases, with the junction holding 7 bases beyond the gene matches. The CDR3 covers 12 residues, taking in both the cysteine and the phenylalanine. Only the CDR3 portion is preserved as DNA: 36 bases, with reading frame beginning at the first base. The CDR1 and CDR2 encoded by the germline V gene (reference sequence) are DFQATT and SNEGSKA.

Source material: blood. Rearrangement joined TRBV20-1 to TRBJ2-1, with 8 bases in between that match TRBD2. The receptor's source is a woman aged 40 to 49 in good health. The CDR3 corresponds to CSAGAGVGEQFF. The sequenced DNA: TGCAGTGCGGGAGCGGGGGTTGGTGAGCAGTTCTTC.